A single sample is the source of the 30 T cell receptor beta chains below, sequenced in a study of OX40 agonist ivuxolimab in advanced cancers. Sequencing was performed with immunoSEQ multiplex PCR; in TCRdb, only in-frame clones are kept and a portion is missing. This sample has about 77,000 clones, with 80% to 90% found just once. Here the sequenced sample was CD4+ or CD8+ T cells sorted from blood, taken in a trial of the OX40 agonist ivuxolimab. The receptors originated from an adult with an advanced solid tumor such as melanoma, head and neck, liver or kidney cancer.

This sequence joins TRBV28 and TRBJ1-2; TRBD1 is a possible D gene (5 bases). CDR1 is MDHEN, CDR2 SYDVKM, per germline. V was clipped by 7 bases and J by 1 base, with 13 bases between them. The CDR3 loop spans 14 amino acids. Here the CDR3 DNA reads TGTGCCAGCACCTCGGGGGAGGTTAACTATGGCTACACCTTC. This gives the protein CASTSGEVNYGYTF.

This chain connects TRBV30 to TRBJ1-6, with D perhaps matching TRBD1 (6 bases). This CDR3 is 13 amino acids long. Germline loops: CDR1 GTSNPN, CDR2 SVGIG (reference sequence). V was pared by 8 bases and J by 7 bases, with 15 bases between. CDR3 sequence (DNA): TGTGCCCGCGCCGGGGGGCCAAATTCACCCCTCCACTTT. Its translation: CARAGGPNSPLHF.

The chain uses TRBV27 and TRBJ1-3; no definite D call. V gave up 4 bases and J gave up 6 bases, with 22 bases separating them. CDR3 length: 17 residues. Germline V gives CDR1 MNHEY, CDR2 SMNVEV (reference sequence). CDR3 bases: TGTGCCAGCAGTTCCCCCAAGTCAGACGTACGGGTAAACACCATATATTTT. This sequence encodes CASSSPKSDVRVNTIYF.

The sample holds one count of this clone. The chain is built from TRBV30 and TRBJ1-5; D may be TRBD1 (6 bases). This CDR3 is built from 17 residues. The V end lost 1 base, the J end lost 4 bases, and 20 bases lay between the germline ends. CDR1 and CDR2 (germline): GTSNPN, SVGIG (reference sequence). CDR3 loop: CAWSGKLLTGFNQPQHF. The CDR3 DNA reads TGTGCCTGGAGTGGGAAACTCCTTACAGGGTTTAATCAGCCCCAGCATTTT. The full variable domain, completed using reference TRBV30 and TRBJ1-5, is SQTIHQWPATLVQPVGSPLSLECTVEGTSNPNLYWYRQAAGRGLQLLFYSVGIGQISSEVPQNLSASRPQDRQFILSSKKLLLSDSGFYLCAWSGKLLTGFNQPQHFGDGTRLSIL.

The rearrangement joins TRBV6-1 to TRBJ1-1; a possible D gene is TRBD1 (5 bases). CDR1 is MNHNS, CDR2 SASEGT, per germline. V lost 5 bases to trimming and J lost 5 bases, with 12 bases between them. The CDR3 extends over 13 amino acids. CDR3: CASSLWGVTEAFF. Here the CDR3 DNA reads TGTGCCAGCAGTCTTTGGGGGGTGACTGAAGCTTTCTTT.

This sequence joins TRBV2 and TRBJ1-4; D is uncertain. Looked up from germline, CDR1 is SNHLY and CDR2 is FYNNEI. CDR3 size: 16 residues. V lost 5 bases and J 0 bases, leaving 13 bases between the germline ends. CDR3 nucleotides: TGTGCCAGCAGTCCCCGACCAGCCACAACTAATGAAAAACTGTTTTTT. Amino acid sequence: CASSPRPATTNEKLFF. Full variable domain (rest looked up from reference TRBV2 and TRBJ1-4): EPEVTQTPSHQVTQMGQEVILRCVPISNHLYFYWYRQILGQKVEFLVSFYNNEISEKSEIFDDQFSVERPDGSNFTLKIRSTKLEDSAMYFCASSPRPATTNEKLFFGSGTQLSVL.

In the case of this clone: Other DNA sequences in the same sample also yield this CDR3. The V gene is TRBV7-8, the J gene TRBJ2-7; 11 nucleotides align to TRBD1. The ends lost 5 bases at V and 7 bases at J; junction bases unmatched: 4. This CDR3 contains 13 residues. Germline V CDR1 and CDR2: SGHVS, FQNEAQ. The CDR3 DNA reads TGTGCCAGCAGCCTGGACAGGGGGCGAGAGCAGTACTTC. Protein product: CASSLDRGREQYF.

The chain uses TRBV6-1 and TRBJ1-1, with D perhaps TRBD1 (6 bases). The CDR3 extends over 15 amino acids. The germline V gene encodes CDR1 MNHNS and CDR2 SASEGT. The V end lost 3 bases, the J end lost 2 bases, and 13 bases lay between the germline ends. The CDR3 nucleotides are TGTGCCAGCAGTGAGCCGGGGGCTAAAAACACTGAAGCTTTCTTT. Protein sequence: CASSEPGAKNTEAFF.

The genes are TRBV11-2 and TRBJ2-3; 7 bases fit TRBD2. The CDR3 is made up of 15 amino acids. J gave up 0 bases and V 2 bases, and 2 bases lay outside the gene matches. Germline CDR1 is SGHAT and CDR2 is FQNNGV. The chain's CDR3 is CASSLLAASTDTQYF. DNA of the CDR3: TGTGCCAGCAGCTTACTAGCGGCTAGCACAGATACGCAGTATTTT. Based on the CDR3 plus reference TRBV11-2 and TRBJ2-3, the full variable domain is EAGVAQSPRYKIIEKRQSVAFWCNPISGHATLYWYQQILGQGPKLLIQFQNNGVVDDSQLPKDRFSAERLKGVDSTLKIQPAKLEDSAVYLCASSLLAASTDTQYFGPGTRLTVL.

The V call is TRBV10-3, the J call TRBJ2-3; D possibly corresponds to TRBD2 (6 bases). The CDR3 extends over 15 amino acids. The germline V gene has CDR1 ENHRY and CDR2 SYGVKD. Trimming took off 3 bases at V and 2 bases at J, with 12 bases between the two ends. The CDR3: CAISDKGTSTDTQYF. The CDR3 DNA reads TGTGCCATCAGTGATAAGGGGACTTCCACAGATACGCAGTATTTT.

The CDR3 sequence: CASSLVQAGELFF. The CDR3 DNA reads TGCGCCAGCAGCTTGGTCCAGGCCGGGGAGCTGTTTTTT. The chain combines TRBV5-1 with TRBJ2-2; D is undetermined. Trimming took 0 bases from V and 6 from J, leaving 6 bases between them. The CDR3 length is 13 residues. Per the germline V gene, CDR1 is SGHRS and CDR2 is YFSETQ.

The gene calls are TRBV7-2 and TRBJ2-2; 8 bases agree with TRBD2. Unmatched junction bases numbered 7, after V lost 5 bases and J lost 5 bases. The CDR3 totals 15 residues. The V gene's germline CDR1 is SGHTA and CDR2 FQGNSA. CDR3 nucleotides: TGTGCCAGCAGCCCCTCGGGGGGGCGGACCGGGGAGCTGTTTTTT. Translated, it gives CASSPSGGRTGELFF.

The gene calls are TRBV28 and TRBJ2-5, with D possibly being TRBD2 (6 bases). Germline lookup yields CDR1 MDHEN and CDR2 SYDVKM. V shed 4 bases and J shed 5 bases, with 11 bases lying between them. The length of the CDR3 is 13 residues. For the CDR3, the DNA is TGTGCCAGCAGTTGGGGAGGTGGGGAGACCCAGTACTTC. Protein sequence: CASSWGGGETQYF.

V is TRBV6-5 and J is TRBJ2-7; 7 nucleotides align to TRBD1. V trimming: 2 bases; J trimming: 7 bases; junction bases outside the gene matches: 8. This CDR3 has 14 amino acids. From germline, CDR1 is MNHEY and CDR2 SVGAGI. This CDR3 is CASSYRIRGSEQYF. Written as DNA, the CDR3 is TGTGCCAGCAGTTACAGGATCAGGGGGTCTGAGCAGTACTTC.

Details on this clone: This CDR3 is also generated by other DNA sequences in the sample. V gene TRBV2 combines with J gene TRBJ1-1, with 7 nucleotides matching TRBD1. The ends lost 4 bases at V and 1 base at J; junction bases unmatched: 6. The CDR3 consists of 15 residues. Germline V gene data show CDR1 as SNHLY and CDR2 as FYNNEI. The CDR3: CASSVTGTANTEAFF. In nucleotides, the CDR3 is TGTGCCAGCAGTGTGACCGGGACAGCGAACACTGAAGCTTTCTTT.

This sequence joins TRBV30 and TRBJ2-1; possibly TRBD1 for D (6 bases). The germline V gene encodes CDR1 GTSNPN and CDR2 SVGIG (reference sequence). V lost 8 bases and J lost 5, with 10 bases in between. This CDR3 contains 11 residues. CDR3 bases: TGTGCCGGGACACCCAACAATGAGCAGTTCTTC. Its protein product is CAGTPNNEQFF.

The chain links TRBV19 to TRBJ2-3; 10 bases agree with TRBD2. The CDR3 covers 15 residues. The V segment lost 6 bases and the J segment 1 base; nucleotides outside the gene matches: 4. Germline-derived CDR1 and CDR2 are LNHDA and SQIVND (reference sequence). As DNA, the CDR3 is TGTGCCAGTAGATCTAGCGGGAGTGGCACAGATACGCAGTATTTT. Amino acid sequence: CASRSSGSGTDTQYF.

The V and J genes are TRBV5-4 and TRBJ2-1, with TRBD1 as a possible D gene (6 bases). V was clipped by 1 base and J by 6 bases, with 14 bases between them. CDR1 is SGHNT and CDR2 is YYREEE in the germline V gene (reference sequence). The length of the CDR3 is 15 residues. This CDR3 reads CASSLKTGIRNEQFF. The CDR3, as DNA: TGTGCCAGCAGCTTGAAAACAGGGATTCGCAATGAGCAGTTCTTC.

This clone was recorded once. In DNA form, the CDR3 reads TGTGCCAGCAGTTTCTGGGAGGAGGGCGAAAAACTGTTTTTT. Its protein is CASSFWEEGEKLFF. This sequence joins TRBV28 and TRBJ1-4; D is undetermined. The length of the CDR3 is 14 residues. V lost 3 bases, J lost 8 bases, and 13 bases lay in between. Germline V gene data show CDR1 as MDHEN and CDR2 as SYDVKM.

The chain carries TRBV5-1 and TRBJ2-7; D might be TRBD1 (5 bases). The germline V gene encodes CDR1 SGHRS and CDR2 YFSETQ. Deletions cut 0 bases from V and 3 bases from J, with 10 bases between. The CDR3 runs to 14 residues. The CDR3 here is CASSLVPGNYEQYF. In nucleotides, the CDR3 is TGCGCCAGCAGCTTGGTTCCAGGGAACTACGAGCAGTACTTC.

The chain links TRBV6-5 to TRBJ1-2; possibly TRBD1 for D (6 bases). Per the germline V gene, CDR1 is MNHEY and CDR2 is SVGAGI. The V end lost 0 bases, the J end lost 8 bases, and 16 bases lay between the germline ends. CDR3 length: 15 residues. The CDR3 bases are TGTGCCAGCAGTTACTCTGGGGGGCTCGCTAAGGGCTACACCTTC. It is translated as CASSYSGGLAKGYTF.

The chain employs TRBV7-2 and TRBJ1-5; D not resolved. V lost 5 bases to trimming and J lost 0 bases, with 8 bases between them. The CDR3 has 14 residues. Germline CDR1 SGHTA, CDR2 FQGNSA. The CDR3 region has the DNA TGTGCCAGCAGCCCTTCGGGTAGCAATCAGCCCCAGCATTTT. As protein: CASSPSGSNQPQHF. The full variable domain, in which reference TRBV7-2 and TRBJ1-5 provide the parts outside the CDR3, is GAGVSQSPSNKVTEKGKDVELRCDPISGHTALYWYRQSLGQGLEFLIYFQGNSAPDKSGLPSDRFSAERTGGSVSTLTIQRTQQEDSAVYLCASSPSGSNQPQHFGDGTRLSIL.

This chain joins TRBV18 and TRBJ2-7; D is uncertain. This CDR3 is 14 amino acids long. Germline V gene data show CDR1 as KGHSH and CDR2 as LQKENI. V dropped 6 bases and J dropped 6 bases, with 18 bases sitting between them. In DNA, the CDR3 is TGTGCCAGCTCGGTGACAAGTGTACAGTCCGAGCAGTACTTC. This codes for CASSVTSVQSEQYF. Using reference TRBV18 and TRBJ2-7 for the parts outside the CDR3, the full variable domain is NAGVMQNPRHLVRRRGQEARLRCSPMKGHSHVYWYRQLPEEGLKFMVYLQKENIIDESGMPKERFSAEFPKEGPSILRIQQVVRGDSAAYFCASSVTSVQSEQYFGPGTRLTVT.

The chain couples TRBV5-5 to TRBJ2-5; D is perhaps TRBD2 (5 bases). The CDR3 contains 14 residues. Trimming shortened V by 2 bases and J by 5 bases, and 13 bases separated the two germline ends. Germline CDR1 reads SGHKS; CDR2 reads YYEKEE (reference sequence). The CDR3 DNA reads TGTGCCAGCAGCTTACGAGGGCGCGGGGAGACCCAGTACTTC. Translating it yields CASSLRGRGETQYF.

This chain joins TRBV11-2 and TRBJ2-7; D remains ambiguous. V was clipped by 1 base and J by 0 bases, with 10 bases between them. Germline V CDR1 and CDR2: SGHAT, FQNNGV. This CDR3 has 15 residues. The DNA for the CDR3 is TGTGCCAGCAGCTTAGGCGGCAAGAGCTCCTACGAGCAGTACTTC. This gives the protein CASSLGGKSSYEQYF.

V and J are TRBV10-3 and TRBJ2-7; either TRBD1 or TRBD2 may supply D (5 bases each). The germline gives CDR1 ENHRY, CDR2 SYGVKD. The CDR3 extends over 14 amino acids. The V and J ends lost 3 bases and 3 bases respectively, with 12 bases between them. The CDR3 coding sequence is TGTGCCATCAGTGATTGGCAGGGAGACTACGAGCAGTACTTC. It yields the protein CAISDWQGDYEQYF.

This chain uses TRBV7-2 with TRBJ2-2, with 8 bases matching TRBD1. The CDR3 sequence is 15 residues long. Germline V gene sequence: CDR1 SGHTA, CDR2 FQGNSA. V dropped 6 bases and J dropped 4; count of bases not matched to a gene: 7. In nucleotides, the CDR3 is TGTGCCAGCAGGCAATCGGGACAGGTCACCGGGGAGCTGTTTTTT. Translation: CASRQSGQVTGELFF.

As for this clone: The junction departs from the called germline gene at one end, perhaps through a read error. The rearrangement links TRBV7-7 to TRBJ2-2; D remains unclear. The germline V gene encodes CDR1 SSHAT and CDR2 FNYEAQ (reference sequence). This CDR3 is built from 14 residues. For the CDR3, the DNA is TGTGCTAGCAGCCCCCTCTCGCGAGCCGGGGAGCTGTTTTTT. Protein: CASSPLSRAGELFF.

This clone was detected once. The chain couples TRBV14 to TRBJ2-7, with TRBD2 matching 7 bases. After removal of 6 bases from V and 0 bases from J, the junction contained 2 bases not matched to a gene. Germline V gene data show CDR1 as SGHDN and CDR2 as FVKESK. There are 13 residues in the CDR3. As DNA, the CDR3 is TGTGCCAGCAGGCTAGCGGCCTCCTACGAGCAGTACTTC. Its protein is CASRLAASYEQYF.

The chain couples TRBV2 to TRBJ1-5; tentative D call: TRBD1 (6 bases). CDR1 is SNHLY and CDR2 is FYNNEI in the germline V gene. CDR3 length: 15 amino acids. Trimming cost V 0 bases and J 7 bases, with 13 bases left between them. The CDR3 DNA reads as TGTGCCAGCAGTGAAGCTTTGGGGGGGCGGCAGCCCCAGCATTTT. This sequence encodes CASSEALGGRQPQHF.